These T cell receptor beta chains were read from a single sample in a study of shared clonotypes between healthy human individuals. Profiled with immunoSEQ multiplex PCR; TCRdb holds only in-frame clones, not every one. This sample yields some 1 million clones, of which about 75% are seen a single time; over 1.3% belongs to the top ten. What was sequenced was memory CD4+ T cells sorted from blood. These receptors were collected from a man aged 18 to 30 in good health. CDR3s include the opening cysteine and the closing phenylalanine or tryptophan. Each record gives: J gene, V gene, CDR3 protein.

j_gene: TRBJ2-7; v_gene: TRBV10-1; CDR3aa: CASSSGGPSYEQYF
j_gene: TRBJ2-7; v_gene: TRBV7-2; CDR3aa: CASSNTGMQSYEQYF
j_gene: TRBJ2-5; v_gene: TRBV5-1; CDR3aa: CASSSPTETQYF
j_gene: TRBJ2-5; v_gene: TRBV7-2; CDR3aa: CASSPERWGTQYF
j_gene: TRBJ2-6; v_gene: TRBV7-8; CDR3aa: CASSPRDRGGNKDSSGANVLTF
j_gene: TRBJ1-2; v_gene: TRBV30; CDR3aa: CAWSLQGAGYTF
j_gene: TRBJ2-7; v_gene: TRBV19; CDR3aa: CASSPHRQGADEQYF
j_gene: TRBJ2-7; v_gene: TRBV18; CDR3aa: CASSPGTPRDEQYF
j_gene: TRBJ2-7; v_gene: TRBV5-1; CDR3aa: CASSLNTYEQYF
j_gene: TRBJ2-5; v_gene: TRBV28; CDR3aa: CASSSGAGAQTQYF
j_gene: TRBJ2-1; v_gene: TRBV4-1; CDR3aa: CASRGRPEYGEQFF
j_gene: TRBJ2-1; v_gene: TRBV6-6; CDR3aa: CASKNSGGRTNEQFF
j_gene: TRBJ2-2; v_gene: TRBV5-1; CDR3aa: CASSLLQVTIGELFF
j_gene: TRBJ2-2; v_gene: TRBV9; CDR3aa: CASSGDGTGELFF
j_gene: TRBJ1-1; v_gene: TRBV19; CDR3aa: CASSRSVSAFF